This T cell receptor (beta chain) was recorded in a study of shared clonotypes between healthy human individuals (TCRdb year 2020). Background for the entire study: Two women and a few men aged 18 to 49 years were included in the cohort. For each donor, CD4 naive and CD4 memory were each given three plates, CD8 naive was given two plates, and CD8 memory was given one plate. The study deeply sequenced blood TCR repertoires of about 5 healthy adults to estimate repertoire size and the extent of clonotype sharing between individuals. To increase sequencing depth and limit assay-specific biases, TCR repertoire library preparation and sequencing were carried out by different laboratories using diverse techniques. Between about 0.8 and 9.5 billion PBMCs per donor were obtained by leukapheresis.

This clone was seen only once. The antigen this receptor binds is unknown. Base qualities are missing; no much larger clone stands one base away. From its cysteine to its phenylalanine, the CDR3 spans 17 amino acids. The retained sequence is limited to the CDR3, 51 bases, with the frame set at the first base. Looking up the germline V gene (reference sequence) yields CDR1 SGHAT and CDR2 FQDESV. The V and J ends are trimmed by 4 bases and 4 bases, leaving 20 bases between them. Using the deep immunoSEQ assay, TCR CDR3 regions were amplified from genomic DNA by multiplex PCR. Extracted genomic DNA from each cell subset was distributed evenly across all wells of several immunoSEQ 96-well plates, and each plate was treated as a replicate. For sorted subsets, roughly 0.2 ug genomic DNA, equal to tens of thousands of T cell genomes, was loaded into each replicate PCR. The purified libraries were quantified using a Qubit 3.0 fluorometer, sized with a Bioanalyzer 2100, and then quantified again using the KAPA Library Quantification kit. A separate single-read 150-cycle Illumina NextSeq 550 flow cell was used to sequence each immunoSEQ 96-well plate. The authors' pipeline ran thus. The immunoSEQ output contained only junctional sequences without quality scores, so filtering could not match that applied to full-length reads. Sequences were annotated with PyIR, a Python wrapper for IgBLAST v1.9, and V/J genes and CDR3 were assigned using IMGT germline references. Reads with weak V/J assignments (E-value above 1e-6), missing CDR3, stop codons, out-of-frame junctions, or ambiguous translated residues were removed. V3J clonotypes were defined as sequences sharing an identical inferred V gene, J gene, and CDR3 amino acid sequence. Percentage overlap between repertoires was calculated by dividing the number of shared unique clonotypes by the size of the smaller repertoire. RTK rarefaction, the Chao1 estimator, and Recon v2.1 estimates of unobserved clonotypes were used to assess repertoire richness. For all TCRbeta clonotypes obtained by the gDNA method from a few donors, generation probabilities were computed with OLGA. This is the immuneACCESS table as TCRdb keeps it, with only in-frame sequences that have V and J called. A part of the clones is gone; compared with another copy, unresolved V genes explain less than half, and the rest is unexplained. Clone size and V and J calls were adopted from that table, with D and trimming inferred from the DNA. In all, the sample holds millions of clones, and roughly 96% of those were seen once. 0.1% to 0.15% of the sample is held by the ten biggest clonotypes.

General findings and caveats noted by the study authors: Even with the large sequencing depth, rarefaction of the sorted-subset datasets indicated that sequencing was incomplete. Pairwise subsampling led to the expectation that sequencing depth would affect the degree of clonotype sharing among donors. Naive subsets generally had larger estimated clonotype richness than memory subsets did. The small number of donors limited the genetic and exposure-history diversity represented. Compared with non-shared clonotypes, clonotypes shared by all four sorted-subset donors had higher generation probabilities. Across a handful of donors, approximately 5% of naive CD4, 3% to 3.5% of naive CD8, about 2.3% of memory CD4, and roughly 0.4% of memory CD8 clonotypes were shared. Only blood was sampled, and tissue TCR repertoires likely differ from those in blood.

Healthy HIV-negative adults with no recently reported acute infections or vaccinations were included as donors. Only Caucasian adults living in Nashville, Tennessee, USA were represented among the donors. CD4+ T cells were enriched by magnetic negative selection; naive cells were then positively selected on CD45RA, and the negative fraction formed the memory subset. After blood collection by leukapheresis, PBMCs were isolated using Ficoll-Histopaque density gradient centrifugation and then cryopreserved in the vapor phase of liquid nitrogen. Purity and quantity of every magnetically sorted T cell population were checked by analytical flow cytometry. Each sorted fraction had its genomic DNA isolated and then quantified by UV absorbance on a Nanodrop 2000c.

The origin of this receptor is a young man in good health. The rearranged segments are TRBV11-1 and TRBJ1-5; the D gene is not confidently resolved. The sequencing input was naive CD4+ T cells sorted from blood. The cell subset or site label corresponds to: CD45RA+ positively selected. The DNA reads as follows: TGTGCCAGCAGCTCCCCATGGGAACGTTTCCAAAATCAGCCCCAGCATTTT. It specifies CASSSPWERFQNQPQHF.